Presented here are 28 T cell receptor beta chains from one specimen sequenced in a study of blood T cell repertoires in COVID-19. The assay was immunoSEQ multiplex PCR, and TCRdb's table has in-frame clones only and misses some. The repertoire has about 190,000 clones, roughly 79% of them found once; the top ten carry 15% to 20%. The source material was peripheral blood. The receptor source for this set is a man in his 60s with active or convalescent COVID-19.

The chain has TRBV30 and TRBJ1-5; D possibly corresponds to TRBD1 (6 bases). The CDR3 has 15 amino acids. V lost 0 bases and J 0 bases, leaving 9 bases between the germline ends. CDR1 and CDR2 from the germline V gene are GTSNPN and SVGIG (reference sequence). The CDR3 reads CAWSVGGVSNQPQHF. The CDR3 DNA sequence: TGTGCCTGGAGTGTAGGGGGGGTTAGCAATCAGCCCCAGCATTTT.

In its sample, this clone was seen a few times. The rearrangement links TRBV7-9 to TRBJ2-5, with a weak D call TRBD1 (5 bases). V was shortened by 1 base and J by 7 bases, with 13 bases between the two germline ends. CDR3 length: 14 residues. The germline V gene has CDR1 SEHNR and CDR2 FQNEAQ (reference sequence). CDR3 loop: CASSLGRTSGTQYF. The CDR3 nucleotides are TGTGCCAGCAGCTTAGGCCGGACATCGGGGACCCAGTACTTC.

The chain employs TRBV19 and TRBJ1-5, with D unresolved. This CDR3 spans 17 amino acids. Between the trimmed V and J ends, which lost 1 base and 2 bases, there was a span of 15 bases. The germline V gene has CDR1 LNHDA and CDR2 SQIVND (reference sequence). The CDR3 region is CASSIAPIGRGNQPQHF. CDR3 coding DNA: TGTGCCAGTAGTATAGCCCCTATCGGGAGAGGCAATCAGCCCCAGCATTTT.

The V and J genes are TRBV24-1 and TRBJ2-3; D is perhaps TRBD1 (6 bases). The CDR3 covers 14 residues. Per germline, CDR1 KGHDR and CDR2 SFDVKD. The V end lost 3 bases, the J end lost 3 bases, and 9 bases lay between the germline ends. CDR3 loop: CATSDIGGTDTQYF. The CDR3 region has the DNA TGTGCCACCAGTGATATAGGGGGAACAGATACGCAGTATTTT.

The chain joins TRBV2 to TRBJ2-4; 9 bases match TRBD2. This CDR3 region has 14 residues. V was pared by 3 bases and J by 8 bases, with 5 bases of the junction left unmatched. The germline gives CDR1 SNHLY, CDR2 FYNNEI. CDR3 DNA: TGTGCCAGCAGTGACAGCGGGAGGAGGGACATTCAGTACTTC. This encodes CASSDSGRRDIQYF.

This clone occurred a few times. The V call is TRBV6-2 or TRBV6-3, the J call TRBJ2-2, with TRBD2 as a possible D gene (6 bases). Trimming stripped 5 bases from V and 5 bases from J, with 18 bases between. The CDR3 has 16 amino acids. Germline values: CDR1 MNHEY, CDR2 SVGEGT. CDR3 in amino acids: CASSLLFGRETGELFF. The CDR3 DNA is TGTGCCAGCAGTCTCCTCTTCGGCCGGGAGACCGGGGAGCTGTTTTTT.

The V call is TRBV19, the J call TRBJ1-5; D gene uncertain. Germline V lookup: CDR1 LNHDA, CDR2 SQIVND (reference sequence). Trimming took off 5 bases at V and 3 bases at J, with 17 bases between the two ends. The CDR3 is 16 amino acids. This CDR3 reads CASSHRGGGNNQPQHF. For the CDR3, the DNA is TGTGCCAGTAGTCATCGGGGTGGAGGTAACAATCAGCCCCAGCATTTT.

This clone was seen a handful of times. The chain carries TRBV11-2 and TRBJ1-2, with TRBD1 matching 7 bases. J lost 4 bases, V lost 3 bases, and 8 bases had no gene match. Germline-derived CDR1 and CDR2 are SGHAT and FQNNGV. This CDR3 comprises 15 residues. The CDR3 here is CASSFDPGQPYGYTF. The CDR3, as DNA: TGTGCCAGCAGCTTCGATCCGGGACAGCCCTATGGCTACACCTTC.

The rearrangement links TRBV10-3 to TRBJ2-7, with 7 bases identical to TRBD2. The CDR3 runs to 15 residues. V shed 9 bases, J shed 6 bases, and the junction held 17 bases outside the gene matches. Germline V lookup: CDR1 ENHRY, CDR2 SYGVKD. CDR3 in amino acids: CAMAPRGGAQGEQYF. CDR3 coding DNA: TGTGCCATGGCCCCGCGGGGAGGGGCGCAAGGCGAGCAGTACTTC.

The chain employs TRBV9 and TRBJ2-1, with TRBD2 identical over 7 bases. CDR3 length equals 15 residues. The V gene's germline CDR1 is SGDLS and CDR2 YYNGEE. Trimming cost V 1 base and J 6 bases; bases outside gene matches: 7. The CDR3 region has the DNA TGTGCCAGCAGCGTAAGGACTAGTGTAGGCAATGAGCAGTTCTTC. Translation gives CASSVRTSVGNEQFF.

V usage is TRBV10-3 and J usage is TRBJ2-5; 10 nucleotides agree with TRBD1. The V gene's germline CDR1 is ENHRY and CDR2 SYGVKD. V lost 6 bases, J lost 3 bases, and 4 bases stayed unmatched. The CDR3 contains 14 residues. CDR3 bases: TGTGCCATCAGACCCGGGACAGGGGAAGAGACCCAGTACTTC. This encodes CAIRPGTGEETQYF.

The chain carries TRBV4-3 and TRBJ2-3, with D unclear. Per the germline V gene, CDR1 is LGHNA and CDR2 is YSLEER. The CDR3 covers 13 residues. V was shortened by 0 bases and J by 6 bases, with 7 bases between the two germline ends. The CDR3 coding sequence is TGCGCCAGCAGCCAAGACGCAGGTGATACGCAGTATTTT. Translation gives CASSQDAGDTQYF.

The CDR3 DNA reads TGTGCCAGCAGTGGGCTAGCGGGGAAGGCAGATACGCAGTATTTT. Translation: CASSGLAGKADTQYF. The chain uses TRBV3-1 (or the pseudogene TRBV3-2) and TRBJ2-3; TRBD2 matches 9 bases. The CDR3 runs 15 residues. Germline-derived CDR1 and CDR2 are LGHDT and YNNKEL (reference sequence). Unmatched junction bases numbered 8, after V lost 6 bases and J lost 4 bases.

This chain connects TRBV2 to TRBJ2-7; the match to TRBD2 covers 10 bases. The CDR3 runs to 14 residues. V was clipped by 7 bases and J by 6 bases; unmatched bases: 9. Germline assignment: CDR1 SNHLY and CDR2 FYNNEI. CDR3 in amino acids: CASTPLAGVAEQYF. CDR3 nucleotides: TGTGCCAGCACCCCCCTAGCGGGAGTTGCCGAGCAGTACTTC.

V gene TRBV27 combines with J gene TRBJ2-1; 11 bases match TRBD2. The length of the CDR3 is 15 residues. V lost 4 bases and J lost 8; bases outside the gene matches: 7. Looked up from germline, CDR1 is MNHEY and CDR2 is SMNVEV (reference sequence). CDR3 in DNA: TGTGCCAGCAGTTCCCTAGCGGGAGGTCCATATGAGCAGTTCTTC. Its translation: CASSSLAGGPYEQFF.

The rearrangement joins TRBV5-1 to TRBJ1-2; D uncertain. V dropped 4 bases and J dropped 2 bases, with 18 bases sitting between them. Germline V gene data show CDR1 as SGHRS and CDR2 as YFSETQ. The CDR3 sequence is 16 residues long. CDR3 DNA: TGCGCCAGCAGCCCTCGACCCAGACCGGGAAACTATGGCTACACCTTC. Its translation is CASSPRPRPGNYGYTF.

The V and J genes are TRBV28 and TRBJ1-5; TRBD1 matches at 8 bases. V was clipped by 4 bases and J by 5 bases; unmatched bases: 7. In germline, CDR1 is MDHEN, CDR2 SYDVKM. The CDR3 length is 15 residues. The CDR3 spells CASSSAGTGYQPQHF. The CDR3 DNA reads TGTGCCAGCAGTTCCGCCGGGACAGGATATCAGCCCCAGCATTTT.

The chain is built from TRBV7-8 and TRBJ1-5, with 8 bases identical to TRBD1. After removal of 0 bases from V and 3 bases from J, the junction contained 7 bases not matched to a gene. Germline V CDR1 and CDR2: SGHVS, FQNEAQ. The CDR3 loop spans 17 amino acids. This CDR3 reads CASSLAVAGGNNQPQHF. The CDR3 DNA reads TGTGCCAGCAGCTTAGCGGTGGCAGGGGGCAACAATCAGCCCCAGCATTTT.

The gene calls are TRBV7-8 and TRBJ1-6; TRBD1 might be the D (6 bases). Germline assignment: CDR1 SGHVS and CDR2 FQNEAQ. Trimming left V 5 bases short and J 6 bases short, with 11 bases between. This CDR3 spans 14 amino acids. In DNA, the CDR3 is TGTGCCAGCAGCCCCCAGGGGTTTAATTCACCCCTCCACTTT. Its protein is CASSPQGFNSPLHF.

In its sample, this clone was seen once. The chain joins TRBV4-3 to TRBJ2-3, with D unclear. Germline V gene lookup returns CDR1 LGHNA and CDR2 YSLEER. The CDR3 extends over 14 amino acids. Trimming stripped 0 bases from V and 5 bases from J, with 9 bases between. CDR3 nucleotides: TGCGCCAGCAGCCAAGATTTAAGAGAAGATACGCAGTATTTT. Its protein product is CASSQDLREDTQYF.

This chain uses TRBV5-5 with TRBJ2-2; 14 bases agree with TRBD2. Germline V gives CDR1 SGHKS, CDR2 YYEKEE (reference sequence). V lost 1 base to trimming and J lost 7 bases; unmatched junction nucleotides: 6. The CDR3 has 17 residues. CDR3 loop: CASSLRLAGGPNGELFF. CDR3 DNA: TGTGCCAGCAGCTTGAGACTAGCGGGAGGGCCGAACGGGGAGCTGTTTTTT.

This rearrangement joins TRBV6-5 to TRBJ2-3, with 8 bases identical to TRBD2. Germline values: CDR1 MNHEY, CDR2 SVGAGI. The CDR3 runs 15 residues. Trimming took 7 bases from V and 6 from J; bases not matched to a gene: 12. The CDR3 here is CASKDSGKIMDTQYF. In DNA, the CDR3 is TGTGCCAGCAAGGATAGCGGGAAGATAATGGATACGCAGTATTTT.

This chain uses TRBV4-2 with TRBJ2-1; D is ambiguous. Germline V gives CDR1 LGHNA, CDR2 YNFKEQ. V lost 3 bases and J lost 4, with 4 bases in between. CDR3 length equals 12 residues. CDR3 nucleotide sequence: TGTGCCAGCAGCCAGTATTACAATGAGCAGTTCTTC. Its translation is CASSQYYNEQFF.

In DNA, the CDR3 is TGTGCCAGCTCGGGGGGTAGCGGGGGATACGAGCAGTACTTC. Translation gives CASSGGSGGYEQYF. This chain links TRBV18 with TRBJ2-7, with 9 bases aligning to TRBD2. The trim removed 6 bases at V and 4 bases at J, leaving 7 bases unmatched. The CDR3 has 14 amino acids. CDR1 and CDR2 from the germline V gene are KGHSH and LQKENI. Full variable domain (outside the CDR3, taken from reference TRBV18 and TRBJ2-7): NAGVMQNPRHLVRRRGQEARLRCSPMKGHSHVYWYRQLPEEGLKFMVYLQKENIIDESGMPKERFSAEFPKEGPSILRIQQVVRGDSAAYFCASSGGSGGYEQYFGPGTRLTVT.

This clone showed up many times. The chain couples TRBV2 to TRBJ1-5; TRBD1 agrees at 9 bases. Trimming cost V 4 bases and J 2 bases; bases outside gene matches: 3. Germline CDR1 and CDR2: SNHLY and FYNNEI. The CDR3 has 15 amino acids. CDR3 nucleotides: TGTGCCAGCAGTGGGGACAGGGCGGGCAATCAGCCCCAGCATTTT. Amino acids: CASSGDRAGNQPQHF.

The J gene is TRBJ2-3, the V gene TRBV2; TRBD2 aligns across 7 bases. This CDR3 spans 16 amino acids. Germline V lookup: CDR1 SNHLY, CDR2 FYNNEI. V lost 7 bases, J lost 4 bases, and 14 bases stayed unmatched. The CDR3 DNA follows: TGTGCCAGCAAACAGAGCGGGACGAGGGGACCAGATACGCAGTATTTT. This gives the protein CASKQSGTRGPDTQYF.

As DNA, the CDR3 is TGTGCCAGCAGTGCAGCGGCGGGGGGGTATAGCAATCAGCCCCAGCATTTT. Residues: CASSAAAGGYSNQPQHF. The rearrangement links TRBV6-1 to TRBJ1-5; the D gene is possibly TRBD1 (5 bases). Germline V gives CDR1 MNHNS, CDR2 SASEGT. The germline V and J ends were trimmed by 4 bases and 0 bases, with 16 bases remaining between them. The CDR3 covers 17 residues.

The chain couples TRBV19 to TRBJ1-6; 7 nucleotides agree with TRBD1. The CDR3 extends over 15 amino acids. V was pared by 7 bases and J by 5 bases, with 8 bases of the junction left unmatched. Germline assignment: CDR1 LNHDA and CDR2 SQIVND (reference sequence). CDR3 sequence: CASTRDSRDNSPLHF. CDR3 nucleotides: TGTGCCAGTACCCGGGACAGCCGTGATAATTCACCCCTCCACTTT.